These 30 T cell receptor beta chains originate from one sample sequenced in a study of Ad26.COV2.S vaccination and SARS-CoV-2 variants. Profiling relied on immunoSEQ multiplex PCR, and the TCRdb table lists in-frame clones only, not all of them. The profile shows about 680,000 clones, around 92% of them singletons. The treatment: approximately 18 received Ad26.COV2.S at low or high dose, single or two shots; several received placebo; per-sample allocation not given. Sampling was done on day 63 after the first vaccine or placebo injection. The sample in question was peripheral blood, obtained in a trial of Ad26.COV2.S vaccine versus placebo. These receptors all stem from a person aged 18-65 years who received the Ad26.COV2.S COVID-19 vaccine or a placebo.

For the CDR3, the DNA is TGTGCCAGCAGCTTCCCGGGTCGGGGCGAGCAGTACTTC. Translated, it gives CASSFPGRGEQYF. The chain combines TRBV5-4 with TRBJ2-7, with D perhaps matching TRBD2 (5 bases). The CDR3 is 13 amino acids. Germline CDR1 SGHNT, CDR2 YYREEE (reference sequence). The V gene lost 2 bases and the J gene lost 6 bases, with 12 bases spanning the gap.

This sequence joins TRBV5-5 and TRBJ1-1, with unresolved D. Looked up from germline, CDR1 is SGHKS and CDR2 is YYEKEE (reference sequence). Between the trimmed V and J ends, which lost 6 bases and 1 base, there was a span of 7 bases. The CDR3 consists of 12 residues. CDR3 sequence reads: CASKPENTEAFF. CDR3 nucleotides: TGTGCCAGCAAACCCGAGAACACTGAAGCTTTCTTT.

This clone was observed a handful of times. The V gene is TRBV7-9, the J gene TRBJ1-4, with D maybe TRBD1 (5 bases). This CDR3 spans 14 amino acids. V lost 3 bases and J 8 bases, leaving 13 bases between the germline ends. CDR1 and CDR2 (germline): SEHNR, FQNEAQ (reference sequence). CDR3 bases: TGTGCCAGCAGCTTTCGCCGGGACGACGAAAAACTGTTTTTT. Translating it yields CASSFRRDDEKLFF. Variable domain in full (rest from reference TRBV7-9 and TRBJ1-4): DTGVSQNPRHKITKRGQNVTFRCDPISEHNRLYWYRQTLGQGPEFLTYFQNEAQLEKSRLLSDRFSAERPKGSFSTLEIQRTEQGDSAMYLCASSFRRDDEKLFFGSGTQLSVL.

V is TRBV25-1 and J is TRBJ1-1; TRBD1 is a possible D gene (6 bases). Trimming left V 2 bases short and J 4 bases short, with 8 bases between. Germline V gives CDR1 MGHDK, CDR2 SYGVNS. The CDR3 covers 13 residues. The CDR3, as DNA: TGTGCCAGCAGTGAAGGGGGGGCCACTGAAGCTTTCTTT. This codes for CASSEGGATEAFF.

The V and J genes are TRBV4-2 and TRBJ1-5, with D possibly TRBD1 on 6 matching bases. Germline V gene sequence: CDR1 LGHNA, CDR2 YNFKEQ. Deletions cut 10 bases from V and 2 bases from J, with 15 bases between. This CDR3 comprises 14 residues. Written as DNA, the CDR3 is TGTGCCACCTCAGCAGGGGCGGGCAATCAGCCCCAGCATTTT. It encodes CATSAGAGNQPQHF.

A single count supports this clone. The gene calls are TRBV4-2 and TRBJ2-7; D remains ambiguous. The germline V gene encodes CDR1 LGHNA and CDR2 YNFKEQ. V lost 4 bases and J lost 11, with 24 bases in between. This CDR3 contains 15 residues. In DNA, the CDR3 is TGTGCCAGCAGCCCACCGGCTTGCCCCAAACCTGGGGAGTACTTC. It translates to CASSPPACPKPGEYF.

The chain employs TRBV7-2 and TRBJ1-3, with no clear D. The CDR3 length is 14 residues. The ends were cut back, 3 bases at V and 4 bases at J, with 10 bases in the middle. Germline V gene sequence: CDR1 SGHTA, CDR2 FQGNSA. DNA of the CDR3: TGTGCCAGCAGCTTGTCCCCTGAGGGAAACACCATATATTTT. Residues: CASSLSPEGNTIYF.

The chain carries TRBV6-6 and TRBJ2-2; no reliable D call. Trimming removed 1 base from V and 4 bases from J, with 10 bases in between. The CDR3 spans 15 residues. Per germline, CDR1 MNHNY and CDR2 SVGAGI (reference sequence). The CDR3 here is CASSYLAGRTGELFF. The CDR3, as DNA: TGTGCCAGCAGTTACTTGGCAGGTCGCACCGGGGAGCTGTTTTTT.

V usage is TRBV9 and J usage is TRBJ2-1, with 11 bases lining up with TRBD2. V lost 2 bases to trimming and J lost 8 bases; unmatched junction nucleotides: 6. Germline lookup yields CDR1 SGDLS and CDR2 YYNGEE. The CDR3 is 15 amino acids. The CDR3 sequence: CASSVATSGVYEQFF. In nucleotides, the CDR3 is TGTGCCAGCAGCGTGGCGACTAGCGGGGTTTATGAGCAGTTCTTC.

This clone appeared a single time. The CDR3 spells CAWNLPRGAYNEQFF. CDR3 nucleotide sequence: TGTGCCTGGAACCTTCCCCGGGGCGCCTACAATGAGCAGTTCTTC. The gene calls are TRBV30 and TRBJ2-1; D is perhaps TRBD1 or TRBD2 (5 bases each). The germline gives CDR1 GTSNPN, CDR2 SVGIG (reference sequence). The V end was cut by 4 bases, the J end by 2 bases, with 15 bases between. This CDR3 has 15 amino acids.

The chain recombines TRBV6-1 with TRBJ2-7; D gene ambiguous. Trimming stripped 3 bases from V and 9 bases from J, with 12 bases between. Germline CDR1 is MNHNS and CDR2 is SASEGT. The CDR3 sequence is 12 residues long. The CDR3 sequence is CASSDGRAGQYF. CDR3 DNA sequence: TGTGCCAGCAGTGACGGACGTGCCGGGCAGTACTTC.

This chain links TRBV3-1 (or the pseudogene TRBV3-2) with TRBJ2-7; tentative D call: TRBD1 (6 bases). This CDR3 has 16 residues. CDR1 and CDR2 (germline): LGHDT, YNNKEL (reference sequence). The V and J ends lost 4 bases and 0 bases respectively, with 16 bases between them. CDR3: CASSLLQGTFSYEQYF. The CDR3 DNA is TGTGCCAGCAGCCTACTTCAGGGGACATTCTCCTACGAGCAGTACTTC.

In nucleotides, the CDR3 is TGTGCCAGCAGGACCGGGACTCGTAAAGATACGCAGTATTTT. Protein product: CASRTGTRKDTQYF. The chain has TRBV6-5 and TRBJ2-3, with a tentative D call TRBD2 (6 bases). Deletions cut 6 bases from V and 5 bases from J, with 15 bases between. This CDR3 has 14 residues. CDR1 MNHEY and CDR2 SVGAGI come from the germline V gene.

The V gene is TRBV3-1 (or the pseudogene TRBV3-2), the J gene TRBJ1-6; no reliable D call. This CDR3 is built from 15 residues. Germline-derived CDR1 and CDR2 are LGHDT and YNNKEL (reference sequence). Trimming stripped 1 base from V and 4 bases from J, with 8 bases between. The CDR3 sequence is CASSQADLYNSPLHF. The CDR3 DNA reads TGTGCCAGCAGCCAAGCGGACCTTTATAATTCACCCCTCCACTTT.

V and J are TRBV12-3 or TRBV12-4 and TRBJ2-7; D tentatively reads TRBD1 or TRBD2 (5 bases each). The CDR3 is 13 amino acids. Trimming removed 6 bases at V and 3 bases at J, with 12 bases between. The CDR3 sequence: CASSRGTLYEQYF. In nucleotides, the CDR3 is TGTGCCAGCAGCCGTGGGACCCTCTACGAGCAGTACTTC.

The V gene is TRBV6-5, the J gene TRBJ2-1; D call uncertain. In germline, CDR1 is MNHEY, CDR2 SVGAGI. V lost 7 bases to trimming and J lost 6 bases, with 13 bases between them. This CDR3 region has 13 residues. The CDR3 bases are TGTGCCAGCAACCGAATAGTGGGCAATGAGCAGTTCTTC. Protein product: CASNRIVGNEQFF.

The V and J genes are TRBV28 and TRBJ2-7, with 11 positions matching TRBD2. V shed 2 bases and J 0 bases; nucleotides not matched to a gene: 0. The CDR3 has 15 residues. The germline gives CDR1 MDHEN, CDR2 SYDVKM. As DNA, the CDR3 is TGTGCCAGCAGTTTAACTAGCGGGAGCTCCTACGAGCAGTACTTC. Translated: CASSLTSGSSYEQYF.

The chain has TRBV5-4 and TRBJ2-7; tentatively, D is TRBD2 (7 bases). The germline V gene encodes CDR1 SGHNT and CDR2 YYREEE (reference sequence). The V end lost 4 bases, the J end lost 6 bases, and 20 bases lay between the germline ends. The CDR3 covers 15 residues. The CDR3 region is CASSLGGGDGIEQYF. For the CDR3, the DNA is TGTGCCAGCAGCCTTGGCGGGGGCGACGGGATCGAGCAGTACTTC. The full variable domain, rest sourced from reference TRBV5-4 and TRBJ2-7, is ETGVTQSPTHLIKTRGQQVTLRCSSQSGHNTVSWYQQALGQGPQFIFQYYREEENGRGNFPPRFSGLQFPNYSSELNVNALELDDSALYLCASSLGGGDGIEQYFGPGTRLTVT.

V is TRBV5-1 and J is TRBJ1-4; no clear D gene. Per the germline V gene, CDR1 is SGHRS and CDR2 is YFSETQ. V was trimmed by 0 bases and J by 6 bases, leaving 12 bases between them. This CDR3 region has 15 residues. The DNA of the CDR3 is TGCGCCAGCAGCTTGGGGCCGGAGCGCCATGAAAAACTGTTTTTT. This codes for CASSLGPERHEKLFF.

The rearrangement joins TRBV9 to TRBJ2-7; no firm D call. The germline gives CDR1 SGDLS, CDR2 YYNGEE. The CDR3 has 16 amino acids. Trimming left V 4 bases short and J 5 bases short, with 22 bases between. This CDR3 reads CASSPISGLGGDEQYF. For the CDR3, the DNA is TGTGCCAGCAGCCCTATTTCGGGCCTCGGTGGGGACGAGCAGTACTTC.

In regard to this clone: This same CDR3 is encoded by further DNA sequences in the sample. J is TRBJ2-7 and V is TRBV3-1 (or the pseudogene TRBV3-2), with D maybe TRBD2 (5 bases). V lost 0 bases to trimming and J lost 4 bases, with 10 bases between them. Germline CDR1 reads LGHDT; CDR2 reads YNNKEL (reference sequence). The CDR3 has 14 amino acids. The DNA of the CDR3 is TGTGCCAGCAGCCAAGAGGCGGGTGCTTACGAGCAGTACTTC. Protein: CASSQEAGAYEQYF.

The rearrangement uses TRBV6-6 and TRBJ1-2; D may be TRBD1 (5 bases). The CDR3 contains 13 residues. Germline V gives CDR1 MNHNY, CDR2 SVGAGI (reference sequence). V lost 6 bases and J lost 7, with 15 bases in between. The CDR3 region has the DNA TGTGCCAGCAGCCGGACACAAACAGGTGGCTACACCTTC. Protein sequence: CASSRTQTGGYTF.

The chain employs TRBV27 and TRBJ2-5, with 15 positions matching TRBD2. Germline-derived CDR1 and CDR2 are MNHEY and SMNVEV (reference sequence). This CDR3 has 16 residues. J gave up 4 bases and V 4 bases, and 4 bases lay outside the gene matches. CDR3 loop: CASSYRGLAGGETQYF. The CDR3 coding sequence is TGTGCCAGCAGTTACCGGGGACTAGCGGGAGGAGAGACCCAGTACTTC.

The gene calls are TRBV6-5 and TRBJ1-1, with D unresolved. Trimming pared 7 bases from V and 3 bases from J, leaving 9 bases between. The CDR3 loop spans 12 amino acids. Germline values: CDR1 MNHEY, CDR2 SVGAGI. The chain's CDR3 is CASKKHYTEAFF. In nucleotides, the CDR3 is TGTGCCAGCAAGAAACACTACACTGAAGCTTTCTTT.

The CDR3 loop reads CASSYSKASPLHF. CDR3 coding DNA: TGTGCCAGCAGTTACTCGAAAGCTTCACCCCTCCACTTT. The V call is TRBV6-5, the J call TRBJ1-6; D unresolved. The CDR3 covers 13 residues. Per the germline V gene, CDR1 is MNHEY and CDR2 is SVGAGI. V was cut by 0 bases and J by 9 bases, with 6 bases left in between.

The J gene is TRBJ2-2, the V gene TRBV6-2 or TRBV6-3, with 9 bases lining up with TRBD1. The CDR3 is made up of 17 amino acids. V lost 4 bases, J lost 2 bases, and 8 bases stayed unmatched. Germline V gene data show CDR1 as MNHEY and CDR2 as SVGEGT. The chain's CDR3 is CASSSPDRGFNTGELFF. DNA for the CDR3: TGTGCCAGCAGTTCCCCGGACAGGGGATTTAACACCGGGGAGCTGTTTTTT.

V gene TRBV27 combines with J gene TRBJ1-4; D remains unclear. Germline CDR1 and CDR2: MNHEY and SMNVEV (reference sequence). V was shortened by 5 bases and J by 5 bases, with 9 bases between the two germline ends. The CDR3 has 13 residues. The CDR3 spells CASSHRVNEKLFF. The DNA for the CDR3 is TGTGCCAGCAGTCACCGGGTCAATGAAAAACTGTTTTTT.

The rearrangement links TRBV18 to TRBJ1-2, with D possibly being TRBD1 (6 bases). The V gene's germline CDR1 is KGHSH and CDR2 LQKENI. The CDR3 has 15 amino acids. Trimming cost V 6 bases and J 5 bases, with 19 bases left between them. The CDR3 bases are TGTGCCAGCTCGCCTCCATCGGCACAGGGATATGGCTACACCTTC. This encodes CASSPPSAQGYGYTF. Based on the CDR3 plus reference TRBV18 and TRBJ1-2, the full variable domain is NAGVMQNPRHLVRRRGQEARLRCSPMKGHSHVYWYRQLPEEGLKFMVYLQKENIIDESGMPKERFSAEFPKEGPSILRIQQVVRGDSAAYFCASSPPSAQGYGYTFGSGTRLTVV.

This clone was counted a single time. V and J are TRBV5-5 and TRBJ2-4; 14 nucleotides agree with TRBD2. The V gene's germline CDR1 is SGHKS and CDR2 YYEKEE (reference sequence). This CDR3 is built from 17 residues. V shed 4 bases, J shed 7 bases, and the junction held 10 bases outside the gene matches. The CDR3 bases are TGTGCCAGCAGCATAGGGACTAGCGGGAGAGCGGGGAACATTCAGTACTTC. This codes for CASSIGTSGRAGNIQYF.

The chain recombines TRBV5-1 with TRBJ1-1; 7 positions match TRBD1. Germline assignment: CDR1 SGHRS and CDR2 YFSETQ. The CDR3 contains 16 residues. After removal of 1 base from V and 3 bases from J, the junction contained 9 bases not matched to a gene. Here the CDR3 DNA reads TGCGCCAGCAGCTTGTTCGGGCAGGGGGTTTACACTGAAGCTTTCTTT. It yields the protein CASSLFGQGVYTEAFF.